The TCR beta chain described here comes from a study of blood T cell repertoires in COVID-19. Looking at the study overall: From T cells, B-cell-depleted T cells, or PBMCs came the material, which was cDNA or gDNA.

With regard to this clone: It is unclear where the CDR3 begins or ends on the DNA, so no DNA is shown, and the CDR3 is as TCRdb lists it.

The CDR3 numbers 16 amino acids, ends counted. CDR1 MDHEN and CDR2 SYDVKM come from the germline V gene. Here immunoSEQ multiplex PCR was the method, and the copy in TCRdb shows in-frame clones only, minus some. The sample holds 150,000 to 200,000 clones; approximately 79% are singletons and the top ten take more than 4%. The chain carries TRBV28 and TRBJ1-4; the table names TRBD1, a call not compared with the DNA. The source material was PBMCs or T cells enriched from blood (not recorded which). The sequence came from a woman aged 55-70 years with acute COVID-19. The CDR3: CASSFGSGTGQEKLFF.